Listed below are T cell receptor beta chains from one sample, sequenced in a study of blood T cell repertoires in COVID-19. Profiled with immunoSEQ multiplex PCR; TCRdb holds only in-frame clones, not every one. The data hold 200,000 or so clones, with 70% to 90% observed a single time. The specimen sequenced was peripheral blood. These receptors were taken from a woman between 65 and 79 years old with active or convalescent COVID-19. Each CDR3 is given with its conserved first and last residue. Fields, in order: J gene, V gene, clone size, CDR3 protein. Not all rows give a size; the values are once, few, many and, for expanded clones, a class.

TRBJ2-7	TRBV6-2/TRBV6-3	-	CASSYSGQTFYEQYF
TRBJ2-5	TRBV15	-	CATSRVRHQETQYF
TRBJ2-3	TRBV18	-	CASSPQTSADTQYF
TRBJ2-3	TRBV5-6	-	CASSLVAGPPGDTQYF
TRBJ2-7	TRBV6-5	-	CASRFGTSETYEQYF
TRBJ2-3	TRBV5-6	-	CASSSTETGGPRDTQYF
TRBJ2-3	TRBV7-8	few	CASSQNKPSTDTQYF
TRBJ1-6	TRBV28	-	CASSYPGQVNSPLHF
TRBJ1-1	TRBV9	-	CASSVAGSSGNTEAFF
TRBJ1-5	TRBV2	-	CASSGGQGKIQPQHF